This T cell receptor beta chain was recorded in a study of human T cells and chemical hapten exposure. In the study overall: TCR yields differed between samples (mainly from small differences in pooled library volume). Overall study findings and caveats: TCRs exceeding 1 in 1000 frequency stayed unchanged with DPC sensitization.

Time point: healthy volunteer bleed at 2 weeks. RNA extraction used unfractionated whole blood as the source of total RNA. CDR3 length: 12 amino acids. The V and J ends lost 7 bases and 7 bases, in that order; junction bases with no gene match: 8. Germline V CDR1 and CDR2: DFQATT, SNEGSKA (reference sequence). Attachment of unique molecular identifiers to individual cDNA molecules was performed in the library. Under the authors' procedure: A per-sample median of around 88,000 TCRs was observed, with counts ranging from roughly 20,000 to 750,000. From the RACE reads, TCRdb called clonotypes with MiXCR, one entry per CDR3 protein. These V and J calls are TCRdb output, not the study's own analysis. The top ten clones hold 2.9% of a sample with over 85,000 distinct CDR3 sequences, roughly 8.5% of them seen once. This clonotype showed up many times. Its cognate antigen is unknown.

The J gene is TRBJ2-7, the V gene TRBV20-1; 9 bases match TRBD1. The TCR was taken from a female donor in good health. Some clones in this sample may be carry-over from other donors' samples. Sequenced material: whole blood. CDR3 region: CSGQDRGREQYF. The CDR3 nucleotides are TGCAGTGGTCAGGACAGGGGCAGGGAGCAGTACTTC.